The 27 T cell receptor beta chains below all came from one sample that was sequenced in a study of shared clonotypes between healthy human individuals. Libraries were prepared by immunoSEQ multiplex PCR; TCRdb keeps only in-frame clonotypes and omits some of them. There are about 560,000 clones in the sample; about 80% occur only once, and 12% lies in the top ten. The sample consisted of PBMCs. The source of these receptors is a woman between 40 and 50 years old in good health. Some clones in this sample may be carry-over from other donors' samples.

This chain uses TRBV7-2 with TRBJ2-7, with a weak D call TRBD1 (5 bases). The CDR3 length is 14 residues. Between the trimmed V and J ends, which lost 1 base and 2 bases, there was a span of 9 bases. CDR1 and CDR2 from the germline V gene are SGHTA and FQGNSA. The CDR3 region has the DNA TGTGCCAGCAGCTTAGGTTCCAGGGCCTACGAGCAGTACTTC. It is translated as CASSLGSRAYEQYF.

The chain combines TRBV7-9 with TRBJ1-2; D might be TRBD1 (5 bases). The germline V and J ends were trimmed by 1 base and 2 bases, with 17 bases remaining between them. Germline CDR1 and CDR2: SEHNR and FQNEAQ (reference sequence). The CDR3 is made up of 17 amino acids. CDR3 nucleotide sequence: TGTGCCAGCAGCTTAGGTCTATGGGGTAGACAGAACTATGGCTACACCTTC. It is translated as CASSLGLWGRQNYGYTF.

The V gene is TRBV9, the J gene TRBJ1-5; tentatively, D is TRBD1 (5 bases). Germline loops: CDR1 SGDLS, CDR2 YYNGEE. V was cut by 5 bases and J by 4 bases, with 10 bases left in between. CDR3 length: 13 amino acids. CDR3 DNA: TGTGCCAGCAGGGGACCGATAAATCAGCCCCAGCATTTT. It translates to CASRGPINQPQHF.

This clone was observed once. The J gene is TRBJ2-5, the V gene TRBV5-1; D assignment may be TRBD1 or TRBD2 (5 bases each). The V gene's germline CDR1 is SGHRS and CDR2 YFSETQ. The V gene lost 5 bases and the J gene lost 2 bases, with 19 bases spanning the gap. The CDR3 is 16 amino acids. The CDR3 loop is CASRLFGAEVQETQYF. The CDR3 nucleotides read TGCGCCAGCAGACTGTTCGGGGCGGAGGTGCAAGAGACCCAGTACTTC. The full variable domain, in which reference TRBV5-1 and TRBJ2-5 provide the parts outside the CDR3, is KAGVTQTPRYLIKTRGQQVTLSCSPISGHRSVSWYQQTPGQGLQFLFEYFSETQRNKGNFPGRFSGRQFSNSRSEMNVSTLELGDSALYLCASRLFGAEVQETQYFGPGTRLLVL.

This clone was seen a handful of times. V gene TRBV19 combines with J gene TRBJ2-6, with 7 positions matching TRBD2. The CDR3 is made up of 14 amino acids. CDR1 LNHDA and CDR2 SQIVND come from the germline V gene (reference sequence). Germline trimming cut 6 bases from V and 13 bases from J; bases unmatched to any gene: 12. The CDR3 loop is CASSVSGGPGVLTF. CDR3 coding DNA: TGTGCCAGTAGCGTCTCGGGAGGCCCGGGGGTCCTGACTTTC.

This chain links TRBV28 with TRBJ2-7, with no clear D. Germline CDR1 and CDR2: MDHEN and SYDVKM. V shed 7 bases and J shed 2 bases, with 9 bases lying between them. The CDR3 sequence is 12 residues long. CDR3 protein: CASKDTAYEQYF. In DNA form, the CDR3 reads TGTGCCAGCAAAGACACAGCCTACGAGCAGTACTTC. The whole variable domain, filled in from reference TRBV28 and TRBJ2-7, reads DVKVTQSSRYLVKRTGEKVFLECVQDMDHENMFWYRQDPGLGLRLIYFSYDVKMKEKGDIPEGYSVSREKKERFSLILESASTNQTSMYLCASKDTAYEQYFGPGTRLTVT.

In this sample, this clone turned up a few times. The junction differs from germline at one of its ends, possibly a read error. The V gene is TRBV18, the J gene TRBJ2-1, with D maybe TRBD2 (6 bases). Germline CDR1 KGHSH, CDR2 LQKENI. This CDR3 is 10 amino acids long. Here the CDR3 reads CASSPNRLVF. The CDR3 nucleotides read TGTGCCAGCTCACCGAACCGACTAGTCTTC.

V usage is TRBV29-1 and J usage is TRBJ2-7, with TRBD2 as a possible D gene (6 bases). V shed 6 bases and J shed 3 bases, with 18 bases lying between them. In germline, CDR1 is SQVTM, CDR2 ANQGSEA. This CDR3 spans 14 amino acids. CDR3 sequence (DNA): TGCAGCGTCCATCTCACGGGGGTAGGCTACGAGCAGTACTTC. It codes for CSVHLTGVGYEQYF.

The chain joins TRBV19 to TRBJ2-3, with a weak D call TRBD1 (5 bases). The germline gives CDR1 LNHDA, CDR2 SQIVND (reference sequence). The CDR3 loop spans 15 amino acids. The V end was cut by 4 bases, the J end by 3 bases, with 14 bases between. The CDR3 DNA reads TGTGCCAGTAGTAGCCCGAGCAGGGCGACAGATACGCAGTATTTT. This codes for CASSSPSRATDTQYF.

The chain has TRBV5-4 and TRBJ2-1, with 13 bases identical to TRBD2. The V and J ends lost 2 bases and 2 bases, in that order; junction bases with no gene match: 7. The CDR3 loop spans 18 amino acids. From germline, CDR1 is SGHNT and CDR2 YYREEE (reference sequence). CDR3 DNA: TGTGCCAGCAGCTTAGCAGGGGGACTAGCGGGAACCTACAATGAGCAGTTCTTC. Translation gives CASSLAGGLAGTYNEQFF.

The gene calls are TRBV18 and TRBJ2-5, with D maybe TRBD2 (6 bases). Between the trimmed V and J ends, which lost 5 bases and 2 bases, there was a span of 15 bases. The CDR3 is 15 residues long. Germline values: CDR1 KGHSH, CDR2 LQKENI. The chain's CDR3 is CASSSSGTVQETQYF. CDR3 DNA sequence: TGTGCCAGCTCATCATCCGGGACTGTGCAAGAGACCCAGTACTTC.

The rearrangement uses TRBV7-9 and TRBJ1-5, with 9 positions matching TRBD1. The CDR3 consists of 15 residues. Looked up from germline, CDR1 is SEHNR and CDR2 is FQNEAQ (reference sequence). V dropped 5 bases and J dropped 4; count of bases not matched to a gene: 6. CDR3 amino acids: CASSQTGGSNQPQHF. As DNA, the CDR3 is TGTGCCAGCAGCCAAACAGGGGGCTCAAATCAGCCCCAGCATTTT.

J is TRBJ2-5 and V is TRBV10-3; D unresolved. Germline CDR1 ENHRY, CDR2 SYGVKD. The CDR3 is 13 amino acids. V was cut by 6 bases and J by 1 base, with 9 bases left in between. This CDR3 reads CAIRLHVQETQYF. The CDR3, as DNA: TGTGCCATCAGACTACACGTCCAAGAGACCCAGTACTTC.

This sequence joins TRBV7-6 and TRBJ2-2; 8 positions agree with TRBD1. Germline V gene data show CDR1 as SGHVS and CDR2 as FNYEAQ. After removal of 1 base from V and 0 bases from J, the junction contained 1 base not matched to a gene. There are 16 residues in the CDR3. DNA of the CDR3: TGTGCCAGCAGCTTAGGACAGGGGACGAACACCGGGGAGCTGTTTTTT. Amino acids: CASSLGQGTNTGELFF.

Written as DNA, the CDR3 is TGCGCCAGCAGATCGGGGGGCGCTGGCTATGGCTACACCTTC. Protein sequence: CASRSGGAGYGYTF. The V and J genes are TRBV5-1 and TRBJ1-2; tentative D call: TRBD1 (6 bases). The V end lost 5 bases, the J end lost 4 bases, and 15 bases lay between the germline ends. Germline V gene data show CDR1 as SGHRS and CDR2 as YFSETQ. The CDR3 contains 14 residues.

The rearrangement links TRBV7-9 to TRBJ2-7; D gene ambiguous. V lost 0 bases, J lost 2 bases, and 17 bases lay in between. The germline gives CDR1 SEHNR, CDR2 FQNEAQ (reference sequence). The CDR3 consists of 17 residues. The chain's CDR3 is CASSLATLLEGTYEQYF. The CDR3, as DNA: TGTGCCAGCAGCTTAGCGACCCTACTGGAAGGAACCTACGAGCAGTACTTC.

The V and J genes are TRBV19 and TRBJ2-1; no clear D. V was trimmed by 2 bases and J by 0 bases, leaving 8 bases between them. The CDR3 length is 15 residues. Germline V CDR1 and CDR2: LNHDA, SQIVND (reference sequence). This chain's CDR3 is CASSIQLLSYNEQFF. The CDR3 DNA reads as TGTGCCAGTAGTATACAACTTCTCTCCTACAATGAGCAGTTCTTC.

This clone was seen more than once but under ten times. The V and J genes are TRBV18 and TRBJ2-2; possibly TRBD1 for D (6 bases). CDR1 KGHSH and CDR2 LQKENI come from the germline V gene. This CDR3 is built from 14 residues. V dropped 3 bases and J dropped 1 base, with 6 bases sitting between them. This CDR3 reads CASSPTGNTGELFF. The DNA for the CDR3 is TGTGCCAGCTCACCGACAGGGAACACCGGGGAGCTGTTTTTT. Full variable domain (missing parts from reference TRBV18 and TRBJ2-2): NAGVMQNPRHLVRRRGQEARLRCSPMKGHSHVYWYRQLPEEGLKFMVYLQKENIIDESGMPKERFSAEFPKEGPSILRIQQVVRGDSAAYFCASSPTGNTGELFFGEGSRLTVL.

Points on this clone: A much larger clone differs from this one at a single base, so this may be a read error. This chain joins TRBV1 and TRBJ2-4; the table's D call, TRBD2, was not checked against the DNA. TRBV1 has pseudogene status. The CDR3 is 14 amino acids. The CDR3 region is CTSSPRGLENIQYF. The CDR3 DNA sequence: TGCACCAGCAGCCCGAGAGGGTTAGAAAACATTCAGTACTTC.

This clone was detected only a few times. The CDR3 bases are TGTGCCAGCAGTGAAGGTCGCGGGGAAACCTACGAGCAGTACTTC. Its translation is CASSEGRGETYEQYF. V gene TRBV2 combines with J gene TRBJ2-7; TRBD2 might be the D (6 bases). The CDR3 is 15 residues long. CDR1 is SNHLY, CDR2 FYNNEI, per germline. V dropped 1 base and J dropped 2 bases, with 12 bases sitting between them.

With respect to this clone: Distinct nucleotide sequences in the sample also encode this CDR3. This chain joins TRBV7-3 and TRBJ2-7, with 11 bases lining up with TRBD2. The V and J ends lost 2 bases and 4 bases, in that order; junction bases with no gene match: 4. Looked up from germline, CDR1 is SGHTA and CDR2 is FQGTGA. The CDR3 length is 15 residues. The CDR3 sequence is CASSLLAGGPYEQYF. The DNA for the CDR3 is TGTGCCAGCAGCTTATTAGCGGGAGGGCCGTACGAGCAGTACTTC.

This chain links TRBV11-2 with TRBJ1-1, with D possibly matching TRBD1 (6 bases). Trimming shortened V by 6 bases and J by 4 bases, and 18 bases separated the two germline ends. Germline CDR1 is SGHAT and CDR2 is FQNNGV. This CDR3 has 15 amino acids. DNA for the CDR3: TGTGCCAGCAGACCTAATCACAGGGCGGGCACTGAAGCTTTCTTT. Translating gives CASRPNHRAGTEAFF.

This clone was recorded many times. CDR3 amino acids: CASSLQGSSYEQYF. The CDR3 region has the DNA TGTGCCAGCAGCTTACAGGGGAGCTCCTACGAGCAGTACTTC. The J gene is TRBJ2-7, the V gene TRBV7-2; D may be TRBD1 (6 bases). The CDR3 runs to 14 residues. Trimming cost V 2 bases and J 0 bases, with 8 bases left between them. Germline CDR1 SGHTA, CDR2 FQGNSA. The variable domain in full, completed from reference TRBV7-2 and TRBJ2-7, reads GAGVSQSPSNKVTEKGKDVELRCDPISGHTALYWYRQSLGQGLEFLIYFQGNSAPDKSGLPSDRFSAERTGGSVSTLTIQRTQQEDSAVYLCASSLQGSSYEQYFGPGTRLTVT.

CDR3 residues: CASSKGLADINEQFF. The CDR3 DNA sequence: TGTGCCAGCAGTAAGGGACTAGCGGACATCAATGAGCAGTTCTTC. The V call is TRBV6-5, the J call TRBJ2-1, with 11 bases lining up with TRBD2. Germline V CDR1 and CDR2: MNHEY, SVGAGI. The CDR3 has 15 residues. Trimming took 5 bases from V and 6 from J; bases not matched to a gene: 6.

The chain combines TRBV4-2 with TRBJ2-3; D perhaps matches TRBD2 (5 bases). Germline-derived CDR1 and CDR2 are LGHNA and YNFKEQ. The CDR3 has 16 amino acids. The V end was cut by 0 bases, the J end by 6 bases, with 16 bases between. The CDR3 here is CASSQDQAGGQDTQYF. The CDR3 DNA sequence: TGTGCCAGCAGCCAAGATCAGGCCGGCGGGCAGGATACGCAGTATTTT.

The rearrangement links TRBV7-9 to TRBJ1-4; weak D call: TRBD1 (6 bases). Trimming pared 5 bases from V and 8 bases from J, leaving 12 bases between. In germline, CDR1 is SEHNR, CDR2 FQNEAQ (reference sequence). CDR3 length: 13 amino acids. The CDR3 spells CASSPDSREKLFF. Written as DNA, the CDR3 is TGTGCCAGCAGCCCGGACAGCAGGGAAAAACTGTTTTTT.

The chain recombines TRBV18 with TRBJ2-1; 10 nucleotides match TRBD2. The CDR3 extends over 17 amino acids. Germline V CDR1 and CDR2: KGHSH, LQKENI. With 0 bases clipped from V and 7 bases from J, the junction kept 9 bases outside the gene matches. In DNA, the CDR3 is TGTGCCAGCTCACCACCGGGGGGGCTAGCGGGAGCGAATGAGCAGTTCTTC. It codes for CASSPPGGLAGANEQFF.